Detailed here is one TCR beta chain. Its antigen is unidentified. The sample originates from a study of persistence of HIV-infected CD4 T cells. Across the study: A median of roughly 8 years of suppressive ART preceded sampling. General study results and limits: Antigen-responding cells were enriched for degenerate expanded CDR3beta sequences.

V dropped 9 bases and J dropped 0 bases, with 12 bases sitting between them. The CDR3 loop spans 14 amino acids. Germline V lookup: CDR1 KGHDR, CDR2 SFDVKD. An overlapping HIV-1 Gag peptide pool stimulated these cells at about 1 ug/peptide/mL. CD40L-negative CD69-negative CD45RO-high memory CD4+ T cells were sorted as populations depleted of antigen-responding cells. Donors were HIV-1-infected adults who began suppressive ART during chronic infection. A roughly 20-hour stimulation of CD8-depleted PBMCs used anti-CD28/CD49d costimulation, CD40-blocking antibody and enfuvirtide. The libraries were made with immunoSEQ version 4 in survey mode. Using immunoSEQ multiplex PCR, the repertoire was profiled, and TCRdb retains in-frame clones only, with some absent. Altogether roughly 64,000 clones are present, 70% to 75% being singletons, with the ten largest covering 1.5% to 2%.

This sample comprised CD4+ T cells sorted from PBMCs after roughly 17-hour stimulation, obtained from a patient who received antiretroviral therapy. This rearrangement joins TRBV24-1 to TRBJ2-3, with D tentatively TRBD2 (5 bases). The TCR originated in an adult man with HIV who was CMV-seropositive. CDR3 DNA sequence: TGTGCCACCGAGATGTCGGGGAGCACAGATACGCAGTATTTT. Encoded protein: CATEMSGSTDTQYF.